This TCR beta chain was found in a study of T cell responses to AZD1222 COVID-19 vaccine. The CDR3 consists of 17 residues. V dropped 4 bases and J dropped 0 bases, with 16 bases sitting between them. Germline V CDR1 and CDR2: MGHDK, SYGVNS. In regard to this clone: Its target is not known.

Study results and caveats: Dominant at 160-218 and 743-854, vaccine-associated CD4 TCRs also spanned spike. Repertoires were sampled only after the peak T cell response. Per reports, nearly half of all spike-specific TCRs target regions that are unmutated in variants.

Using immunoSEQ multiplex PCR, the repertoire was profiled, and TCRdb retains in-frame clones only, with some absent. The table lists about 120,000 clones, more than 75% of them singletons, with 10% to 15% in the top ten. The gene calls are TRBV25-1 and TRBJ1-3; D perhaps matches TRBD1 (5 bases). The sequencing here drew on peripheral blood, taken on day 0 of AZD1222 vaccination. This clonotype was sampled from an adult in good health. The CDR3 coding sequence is TGTGCCAGCAGTGCCACGAGGGGACGCCTCTCTGGAAACACCATATATTTT. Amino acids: CASSATRGRLSGNTIYF.